The following is a T cell receptor beta chain sequence with its context. As yet, its antigen is unknown. This entry is derived from a study of T-cell reconstitution after alpha-beta-depleted transplantation in children. Whole-study findings and limits: Several hundred expanded graft clones reportedly were the source of alpha-beta T cells about two months after transplant. A year post-transplant, T-cell counts and diversity derived mostly from newly produced T cells. There were some patients whose high TCRbeta diversity at day 60 came from surviving recipient T cells and thymic progenitors.

The authors prepared the TCRbeta library with unique molecular identifiers. TCRdb reprocessed the PCR reads with MiXCR, giving one entry per CDR3 protein. The table includes hundreds of thousands of distinct CDR3 sequences, around 16% detected once. This clonotype was obtained from a male patient aged 2 to 9 who had a stem cell transplant for acute lymphoblastic leukemia, so the T cells may come from the graft donor. Material: PBMCs, mostly from graft donor cells, obtained 360 days after TCRalphabeta/CD19-depleted stem cell transplant.

For the CDR3, the DNA is TGCGCCAGCAGCTCCATGGGACAGGGTGTGGAGACCCAGTACTTC. Its protein is CASSSMGQGVETQYF. V usage is TRBV5-1 and J usage is TRBJ2-5; 9 positions match TRBD1. Unmatched junction bases numbered 8, after V lost 3 bases and J lost 5 bases. Germline CDR1 is SGHRS and CDR2 is YFSETQ. CDR3 size: 15 residues.